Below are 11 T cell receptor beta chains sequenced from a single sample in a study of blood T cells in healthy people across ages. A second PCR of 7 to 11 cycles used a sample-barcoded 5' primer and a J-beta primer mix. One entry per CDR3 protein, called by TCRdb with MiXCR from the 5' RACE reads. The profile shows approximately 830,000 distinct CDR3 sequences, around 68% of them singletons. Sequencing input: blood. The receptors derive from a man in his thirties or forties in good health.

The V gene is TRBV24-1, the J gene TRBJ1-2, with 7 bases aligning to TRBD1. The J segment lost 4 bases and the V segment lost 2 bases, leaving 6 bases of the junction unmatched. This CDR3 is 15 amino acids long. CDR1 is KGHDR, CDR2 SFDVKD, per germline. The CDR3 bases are TGTGCCACCAGTGATTCGACAGGGTATCTCTATGGCTACACCTTC. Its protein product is CATSDSTGYLYGYTF.

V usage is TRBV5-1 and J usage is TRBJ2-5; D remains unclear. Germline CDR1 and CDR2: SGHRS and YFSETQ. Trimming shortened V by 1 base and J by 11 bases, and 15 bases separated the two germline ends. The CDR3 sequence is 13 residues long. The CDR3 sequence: CASSLTPSYGQYF. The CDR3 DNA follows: TGCGCCAGCAGCTTGACTCCTTCCTACGGGCAGTACTTC.

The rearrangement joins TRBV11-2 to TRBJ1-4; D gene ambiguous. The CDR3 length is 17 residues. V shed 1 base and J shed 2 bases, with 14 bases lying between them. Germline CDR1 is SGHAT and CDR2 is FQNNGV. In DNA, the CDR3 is TGTGCCAGCAGCTTAGCCCGAACGCCCCGGACTAATGAAAAACTGTTTTTT. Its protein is CASSLARTPRTNEKLFF.

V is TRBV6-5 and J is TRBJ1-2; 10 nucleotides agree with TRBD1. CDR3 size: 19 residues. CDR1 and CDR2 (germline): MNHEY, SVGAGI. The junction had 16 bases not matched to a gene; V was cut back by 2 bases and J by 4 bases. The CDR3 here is CASSYRRGTGDRAAYGYTF. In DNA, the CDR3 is TGTGCCAGCAGTTACCGGAGGGGGACAGGGGACCGCGCCGCCTATGGCTACACCTTC.

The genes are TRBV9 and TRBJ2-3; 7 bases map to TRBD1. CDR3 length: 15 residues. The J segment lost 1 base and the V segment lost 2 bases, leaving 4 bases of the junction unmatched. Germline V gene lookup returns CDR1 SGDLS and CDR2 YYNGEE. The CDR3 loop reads CASSVPGTGTDTQYF. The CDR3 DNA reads TGTGCCAGCAGCGTTCCCGGGACAGGCACAGATACGCAGTATTTT.

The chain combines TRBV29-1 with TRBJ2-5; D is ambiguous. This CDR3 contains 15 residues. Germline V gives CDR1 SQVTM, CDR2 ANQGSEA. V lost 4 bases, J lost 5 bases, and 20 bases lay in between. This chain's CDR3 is CSVGVASEVRETQYF. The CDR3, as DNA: TGCAGCGTTGGAGTAGCCAGCGAAGTGCGGGAGACCCAGTACTTC.

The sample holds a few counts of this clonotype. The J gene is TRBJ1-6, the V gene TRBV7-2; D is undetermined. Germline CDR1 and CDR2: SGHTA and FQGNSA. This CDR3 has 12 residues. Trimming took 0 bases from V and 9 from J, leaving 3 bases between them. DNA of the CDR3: TGTGCCAGCAGCTTAGCTGCTTCACCCCTCCACTTT. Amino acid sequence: CASSLAASPLHF.

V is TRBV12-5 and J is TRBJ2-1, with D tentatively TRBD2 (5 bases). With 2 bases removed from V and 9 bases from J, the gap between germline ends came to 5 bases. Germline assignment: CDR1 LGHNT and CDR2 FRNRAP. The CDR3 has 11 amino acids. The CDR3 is CASGLSGEQFF. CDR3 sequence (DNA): TGTGCTAGTGGTTTGAGCGGTGAGCAGTTCTTC.

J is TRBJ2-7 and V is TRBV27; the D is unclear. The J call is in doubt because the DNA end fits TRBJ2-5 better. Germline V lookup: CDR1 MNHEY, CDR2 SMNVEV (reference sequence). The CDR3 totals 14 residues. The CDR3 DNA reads TGTGCCAGCAGTTTATGGTTTGGCCAAGAGACCCAGTACTTC. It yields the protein CASSLWFGQETQYF.

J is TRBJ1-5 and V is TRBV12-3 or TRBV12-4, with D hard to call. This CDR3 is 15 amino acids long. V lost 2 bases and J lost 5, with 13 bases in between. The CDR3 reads CASSLIQDGDQPQHF. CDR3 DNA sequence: TGTGCCAGCAGTTTAATCCAGGATGGGGATCAGCCCCAGCATTTT.

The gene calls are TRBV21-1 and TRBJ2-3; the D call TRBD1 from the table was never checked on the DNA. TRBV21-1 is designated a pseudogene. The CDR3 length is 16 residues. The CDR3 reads CASSKGAGLGKDTQYF. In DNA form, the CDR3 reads TGTGCCAGCAGCAAAGGGGCAGGGTTGGGGAAAGATACGCAGTATTTT.